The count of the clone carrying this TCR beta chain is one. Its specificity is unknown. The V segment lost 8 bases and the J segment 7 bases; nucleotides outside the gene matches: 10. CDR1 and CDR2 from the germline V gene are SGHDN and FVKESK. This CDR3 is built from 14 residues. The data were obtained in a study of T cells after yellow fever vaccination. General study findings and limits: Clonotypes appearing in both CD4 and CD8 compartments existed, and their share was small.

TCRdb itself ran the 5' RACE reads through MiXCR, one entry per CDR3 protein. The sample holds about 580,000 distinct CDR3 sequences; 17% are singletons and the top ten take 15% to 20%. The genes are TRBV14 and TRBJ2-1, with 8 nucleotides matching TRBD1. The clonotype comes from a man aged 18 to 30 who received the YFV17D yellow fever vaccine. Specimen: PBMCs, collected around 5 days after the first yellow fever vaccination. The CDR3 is CASGSRGRVNEQFF. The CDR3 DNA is TGTGCCAGCGGATCCAGGGGGCGCGTAAATGAGCAGTTCTTC.